Listed below are T cell receptor beta chains from one sample, sequenced in a study of T cell responses to AZD1222 COVID-19 vaccine. Profiling relied on immunoSEQ multiplex PCR, and the TCRdb table lists in-frame clones only, not all of them. Of roughly 150,000 clones in the sample, 90% are singletons; the top ten hold roughly 1.6%. Sample: peripheral blood, taken 28 days after the second AZD1222 dose. All receptors come from an adult who received the AZD1222 COVID-19 vaccine. Both conserved end residues are part of each CDR3. The D gene is left open where the match is weak. Only some rows state a clone size, as once, few, many or a class for expanded clones.

abundance: .
d_gene: .
v_gene: TRBV3-1/TRBV3-2
j_gene: TRBJ1-2
CDR3nt: TGTGCCAGCAGCCGGACTAATAATGTATACGGCTACACCTTC
CDR3aa: CASSRTNNVYGYTF

abundance: .
d_gene: .
v_gene: TRBV12-3/TRBV12-4
j_gene: TRBJ2-7
CDR3nt: TGTGCCAGCAGTTTGGGCTTTGGGCAGTACTTC
CDR3aa: CASSLGFGQYF

abundance: .
d_gene: TRBD1
v_gene: TRBV4-2
j_gene: TRBJ1-1
CDR3nt: TGTGCCAGCAGCCAAGAGAACAGGGGAATTGACACTGAAGCTTTCTTT
CDR3aa: CASSQENRGIDTEAFF

abundance: .
d_gene: .
v_gene: TRBV5-1
j_gene: TRBJ2-1
CDR3nt: TGCGCCAGCAGCTTGGGGGCTTCATGGGATGAGCAGTTCTTC
CDR3aa: CASSLGASWDEQFF

abundance: .
d_gene: .
v_gene: TRBV19
j_gene: TRBJ1-1
CDR3nt: TGTGCCAGTAGTATAGATGTGCGTGGAGGAAACACTGAAGCTTTCTTT
CDR3aa: CASSIDVRGGNTEAFF

abundance: .
d_gene: TRBD1
v_gene: TRBV18
j_gene: TRBJ1-3
CDR3nt: TGTGCCAGCTCACTAGGACAGGGGTCTGGAAACACCATATATTTT
CDR3aa: CASSLGQGSGNTIYF

abundance: few
d_gene: TRBD1
v_gene: TRBV6-5
j_gene: TRBJ1-3
CDR3nt: TGTGCCAGCAGTTCCGGACAGGGGTCCGGAAACACCATATATTTT
CDR3aa: CASSSGQGSGNTIYF

abundance: .
d_gene: TRBD1
v_gene: TRBV28
j_gene: TRBJ1-6
CDR3nt: TGTGCCAGCAGCCGCCGGGGACAGGGGAATTCACCCCTCCACTTT
CDR3aa: CASSRRGQGNSPLHF

abundance: few
d_gene: .
v_gene: TRBV5-1
j_gene: TRBJ2-7
CDR3nt: TGCGCCAGCAGGGACGGCCCGCGGGAGCAGTACTTC
CDR3aa: CASRDGPREQYF

abundance: once
d_gene: TRBD2
v_gene: TRBV3-1/TRBV3-2
j_gene: TRBJ2-1
CDR3nt: TGTGCCAGCAGCCAAGCTTTTCCGGCTAGCGGGAAGCGCGGTGAGCAGTTCTTC
CDR3aa: CASSQAFPASGKRGEQFF

abundance: .
d_gene: TRBD2
v_gene: TRBV7-9
j_gene: TRBJ2-1
CDR3nt: TGTGCCAGCAGCTCGACTAGCTTACTCGATGAGCAGTTCTTC
CDR3aa: CASSSTSLLDEQFF

abundance: .
d_gene: .
v_gene: TRBV5-1
j_gene: TRBJ2-3
CDR3nt: TGCGCCAGCAGTTGGGGTAGCACAGATACGCAGTATTTT
CDR3aa: CASSWGSTDTQYF

abundance: .
d_gene: .
v_gene: TRBV5-8
j_gene: TRBJ2-2
CDR3nt: TGTGCCAGCAGCTCCGGGACCTACACCGGGGAGCTGTTTTTT
CDR3aa: CASSSGTYTGELFF

abundance: .
d_gene: .
v_gene: TRBV7-9
j_gene: TRBJ1-2
CDR3nt: TGTGCCAGCAGCTTAGTAAGTTCAAACTATGGCTACACCTTC
CDR3aa: CASSLVSSNYGYTF

abundance: .
d_gene: .
v_gene: TRBV18
j_gene: TRBJ2-2
CDR3nt: TGTGCCAGCTCCCCTATAGACAGATACACCGGGGAGCTGTTTTTT
CDR3aa: CASSPIDRYTGELFF

abundance: .
d_gene: TRBD1
v_gene: TRBV16
j_gene: TRBJ2-7
CDR3nt: TGTGCCAGCAGCCCCCCGTGGGGACAGGCGATTGGGGAGCAGTACTTC
CDR3aa: CASSPPWGQAIGEQYF

abundance: .
d_gene: .
v_gene: TRBV5-1
j_gene: TRBJ1-1
CDR3nt: TGCGCCAGCAGCTTAGGGTGGACTGAAGCTTTCTTT
CDR3aa: CASSLGWTEAFF

abundance: .
d_gene: .
v_gene: TRBV2
j_gene: TRBJ2-2
CDR3nt: TGTGCCAGCATACAGGATGGGGCCGGGGAGCTGTTTTTT
CDR3aa: CASIQDGAGELFF

abundance: .
d_gene: .
v_gene: TRBV3-1/TRBV3-2
j_gene: TRBJ2-1
CDR3nt: TGTGCCAGCAGCCAATCTCCAGGGAGACACAATGAGCAGTTCTTC
CDR3aa: CASSQSPGRHNEQFF

abundance: once
d_gene: .
v_gene: TRBV2
j_gene: TRBJ1-4
CDR3nt: TGTGCCAGCAGTGAAGATTCAGGGGAGAGTGAAAAACTGTTTTTT
CDR3aa: CASSEDSGESEKLFF

abundance: .
d_gene: TRBD2
v_gene: TRBV9
j_gene: TRBJ2-3
CDR3nt: TGTGCCAGCGGAGCGGGAGCCCCACCGTTCACAGATACGCAGTATTTT
CDR3aa: CASGAGAPPFTDTQYF

abundance: .
d_gene: TRBD1
v_gene: TRBV19
j_gene: TRBJ1-5
CDR3nt: TGTGCCAGTAGTATGAGGGGACAGATCAATCAGCCCCAGCATTTT
CDR3aa: CASSMRGQINQPQHF

abundance: .
d_gene: TRBD2
v_gene: TRBV5-4
j_gene: TRBJ2-5
CDR3nt: TGTGCCAGCAGCGCGACTAGCGGGGGGGCGGGGACCCAGTACTTC
CDR3aa: CASSATSGGAGTQYF

abundance: .
d_gene: TRBD1
v_gene: TRBV15
j_gene: TRBJ2-1
CDR3nt: TGTGCCACCAGCAGTTCGATGAGGACAGGGGTGGTTGAGCAGTTCTTC
CDR3aa: CATSSSMRTGVVEQFF

abundance: .
d_gene: TRBD1
v_gene: TRBV11-2
j_gene: TRBJ2-7
CDR3nt: TGTGCCAGCAGCCGACAGGGGTTAAAGCAGTACTTC
CDR3aa: CASSRQGLKQYF

abundance: few
d_gene: .
v_gene: TRBV6-5
j_gene: TRBJ1-1
CDR3nt: TGTGCCAGCAGTTACGGAGGGGGGAACACTGAAGCTTTCTTT
CDR3aa: CASSYGGGNTEAFF

abundance: .
d_gene: .
v_gene: TRBV6-5
j_gene: TRBJ2-7
CDR3nt: TGTGCCAGCAGTTACGGGAAGCGGTCCTACGAGCAGTACTTC
CDR3aa: CASSYGKRSYEQYF

abundance: .
d_gene: .
v_gene: TRBV29-1
j_gene: TRBJ1-2
CDR3nt: TGCAGCGTTGAAGCCCCAGGACGTTGGGGTTTTTATGGCTACACCTTC
CDR3aa: CSVEAPGRWGFYGYTF

abundance: .
d_gene: .
v_gene: TRBV29-1
j_gene: TRBJ2-5
CDR3nt: TGCAGCGCCGACCGGTGGTCTGGGGAGACCCAGTACTTC
CDR3aa: CSADRWSGETQYF

abundance: .
d_gene: .
v_gene: TRBV5-1
j_gene: TRBJ1-6
CDR3nt: TGCGCCAGCAGCGCGGACAGCCCCCCACCCCTCCACTTT
CDR3aa: CASSADSPPPLHF

abundance: .
d_gene: TRBD1
v_gene: TRBV6-5
j_gene: TRBJ1-4
CDR3nt: TGTGCCAGCAGGAATACAGGGGGAGGAGAAAAACTGTTTTTT
CDR3aa: CASRNTGGGEKLFF

abundance: .
d_gene: TRBD2
v_gene: TRBV6-4
j_gene: TRBJ2-2
CDR3nt: TGTGCCAGCAGTGACCGAGCGGGGGACTCGACCGGGGAGCTGTTTTTT
CDR3aa: CASSDRAGDSTGELFF

abundance: .
d_gene: .
v_gene: TRBV7-9
j_gene: TRBJ2-5
CDR3nt: TGTGCCAGCAGCGGGACTGCCGTCGGGGGCCAGTACTTC
CDR3aa: CASSGTAVGGQYF

abundance: .
d_gene: .
v_gene: TRBV19
j_gene: TRBJ1-5
CDR3nt: TGTGCCAGTAACCAGGGGTACCAGCCCCAGCATTTT
CDR3aa: CASNQGYQPQHF

abundance: .
d_gene: .
v_gene: TRBV3-1/TRBV3-2
j_gene: TRBJ1-2
CDR3nt: TGTGCCAGCAGCCAAACACGAGACGGGTACTATGGCTACACCTTC
CDR3aa: CASSQTRDGYYGYTF

abundance: .
d_gene: .
v_gene: TRBV28
j_gene: TRBJ1-1
CDR3nt: TGTGCCAGCAGTTCGAACACTGAAGCTTTCTTT
CDR3aa: CASSSNTEAFF

abundance: .
d_gene: .
v_gene: TRBV6-5
j_gene: TRBJ1-2
CDR3nt: TGTGCCAGCATCGTAAAGACGGATTCTTTC
CDR3aa: CASIVKTDSF

abundance: .
d_gene: .
v_gene: TRBV4-1
j_gene: TRBJ2-7
CDR3nt: TGCGCCAGCAGTCAACTCCTCGTGGCCAGCCCCTACGAGCAGTACTTC
CDR3aa: CASSQLLVASPYEQYF

abundance: .
d_gene: .
v_gene: TRBV30
j_gene: TRBJ1-5
CDR3nt: TGTGCCTGGAGTAGGGGTGACTCGTGGCTCAACAATCAGCCCCAGCATTTT
CDR3aa: CAWSRGDSWLNNQPQHF

abundance: .
d_gene: TRBD1
v_gene: TRBV5-1
j_gene: TRBJ1-6
CDR3nt: TGCGCCAGCAGCGTTGGGACAGGGAGTAATAATTCACCCCTCCACTTT
CDR3aa: CASSVGTGSNNSPLHF

abundance: .
d_gene: .
v_gene: TRBV18
j_gene: TRBJ1-5
CDR3nt: TGTGCCAGCTCACCCATCGCGGGAGAAAGCAATCAGCCCCAGCATTTT
CDR3aa: CASSPIAGESNQPQHF

abundance: once
d_gene: TRBD1
v_gene: TRBV5-6
j_gene: TRBJ2-1
CDR3nt: TGTGCCAGCAGCCGGACAGGAAACAATGAGCAGTTCTTC
CDR3aa: CASSRTGNNEQFF

abundance: .
d_gene: .
v_gene: TRBV9
j_gene: TRBJ2-5
CDR3nt: TGTGCCAGCAGCGTAGGTGCTGGTCAAGAGACCCAGTACTTC
CDR3aa: CASSVGAGQETQYF

abundance: .
d_gene: TRBD1
v_gene: TRBV14
j_gene: TRBJ1-6
CDR3nt: TGTGCCAGCAGCCAAAGACAGGGTGTTTCACCCCTCCACTTT
CDR3aa: CASSQRQGVSPLHF

abundance: .
d_gene: TRBD1
v_gene: TRBV25-1
j_gene: TRBJ1-1
CDR3nt: TGTGCCAGCAGTGAATCGGACAGGGCGAACACTGAAGCTTTCTTT
CDR3aa: CASSESDRANTEAFF

abundance: few
d_gene: .
v_gene: TRBV5-1
j_gene: TRBJ2-7
CDR3nt: TGCGCCAGCAGCTTGGCCGGGACCTACGAGCAGTACTTC
CDR3aa: CASSLAGTYEQYF

abundance: once
d_gene: .
v_gene: TRBV19
j_gene: TRBJ1-1
CDR3nt: TGTGCCAGTAGTATAGGTACGCACAGGAAACCGAACACTGAAGCTTTCTTT
CDR3aa: CASSIGTHRKPNTEAFF

abundance: .
d_gene: .
v_gene: TRBV24-1
j_gene: TRBJ2-7
CDR3nt: TGTGCCACCAGTGGCGTCTCCTCCTCCGGCTACGAGCAGTACTTC
CDR3aa: CATSGVSSSGYEQYF

abundance: .
d_gene: .
v_gene: TRBV5-4
j_gene: TRBJ2-7
CDR3nt: TGTGCCAGCAGCTTCGGACCCCCACCCTACGAGCAGTACTTC
CDR3aa: CASSFGPPPYEQYF

abundance: .
d_gene: .
v_gene: TRBV2
j_gene: TRBJ2-3
CDR3nt: TGTGCCAGCAGTGAGGAAGATACGCAGTATTTT
CDR3aa: CASSEEDTQYF

abundance: .
d_gene: .
v_gene: TRBV2
j_gene: TRBJ1-1
CDR3nt: TGTGCCAGCAGTTCAAGTCGGACTGAAGCTTTCTTT
CDR3aa: CASSSSRTEAFF

abundance: .
d_gene: .
v_gene: TRBV30
j_gene: TRBJ1-2
CDR3nt: TGTGCCTGGACAGGGGTAACCTATGGCTACACCTTC
CDR3aa: CAWTGVTYGYTF

abundance: .
d_gene: .
v_gene: TRBV6-5
j_gene: TRBJ2-2
CDR3nt: TGTGCCAGCAGTTATGTGGGGCGCGGTACCGGGGAGCTGTTTTTT
CDR3aa: CASSYVGRGTGELFF